This is a list of T cell receptor beta chains from one sample in a study of blood T cells in healthy people across ages. TCRdb processed the 5' RACE reads anew with MiXCR; each CDR3 protein has one entry. The sample has 920,000 or so distinct CDR3 sequences; 40% to 55% are singletons. The sequenced sample was blood. The receptors stem from a woman aged 60-75 years in good health. The conserved cysteine and the conserved F or W are not part of the CDR3 here.

V gene,J gene,CDR3 protein
TRBV11-2,TRBJ2-3,ASSPTSERGDTQY
TRBV5-5,TRBJ2-1,ASSLSSGFNEQF
TRBV4-1,TRBJ2-1,ASSQASGRFEQF
TRBV20-1,TRBJ2-7,SAPLGLAYEQY
TRBV18,TRBJ2-1,ASSPTRGNNEQF
TRBV5-5,TRBJ2-3,ASSTQRENTHLNTDTQY
TRBV20-1,TRBJ2-5,SARDPTGAWVKTQY
TRBV11-2,TRBJ2-5,ASSTSGGNQETQY
TRBV4-1,TRBJ2-7,ASSHDFHYEQY
TRBV20-1,TRBJ2-5,SARRDRLRETQY
TRBV4-1,TRBJ2-7,ASSQVQGFESFYEQY
TRBV11-3,TRBJ2-1,ASSRGPGLAYEQF
TRBV29-1,TRBJ2-1,SVVGPSGRGEQF
TRBV5-1,TRBJ1-2,ASSLAGASGYT
TRBV27,TRBJ1-5,ASSLSGGQPQH
TRBV29-1,TRBJ2-2,SVGQIVPGELF
TRBV7-2,TRBJ1-6,ASSTSSDSLSPLH
TRBV24-1,TRBJ2-7,ATSDFLGGNSYEQY
TRBV5-1,TRBJ2-6,ASSVQGLSGANVLT
TRBV24-1,-,ATSLGVEQY
TRBV5-6,TRBJ1-4,ASSLGPTTGAEKLF
TRBV4-1,TRBJ2-5,ASSQDPFQQETQY
TRBV27,TRBJ2-3,ATGLAGFTDTQY
TRBV4-1,TRBJ1-5,ASSQEVSQISNQPQH
TRBV7-9,TRBJ2-1,ASSLGMRTAANSYNEQF
TRBV5-6,TRBJ2-3,ASSPYITDTQY
TRBV2,TRBJ2-1,ASQEQTFSYNEQF
TRBV5-5,TRBJ2-1,ASSLAEFSVGKGNEQF
TRBV27,TRBJ1-2,ASSLDARGPRGYT
TRBV7-9,TRBJ2-1,ASSLFSRDSTYNEQF
TRBV21-1,TRBJ2-5,ASSSDRPEDREQETQY
TRBV3-1,TRBJ2-1,ASSPPRPSNEQF
TRBV11-1,TRBJ2-3,ASSLIAGDADTQY
TRBV27,TRBJ2-3,ASSDPWEGETDTQY
TRBV7-2,TRBJ2-6,ASSSSGTGKAGANVLT
TRBV30,TRBJ2-5,AWSRGTSGVGQY
TRBV7-6,TRBJ2-7,ASSSGVSSYVQY
TRBV7-9,TRBJ2-7,ASSLDRDPYYEQY
TRBV7-9,TRBJ2-1,ASTNEGGGEQF
TRBV5-1,TRBJ2-1,ASSDLAGFYNEQF
TRBV5-6,-,ASSKGHNYEQY
TRBV3-1,TRBJ2-4,ASSQSTGGEQY
TRBV12-3/TRBV12-4,TRBJ1-6,ASSWSLLNSPLH
TRBV18,TRBJ2-3,ASSPPWIGTQY
TRBV30,TRBJ2-7,AWSVKTVGSYEQY
TRBV6-5,TRBJ2-7,ASRSPGQGSYEQY
TRBV6-6,TRBJ1-4,ASSPRGVNEKLF
TRBV6-5,TRBJ2-7,ASSYGGLALNYEQY
TRBV6-6,TRBJ2-2,AGSSGGVSGELF
TRBV4-1,TRBJ2-7,ASSQTSGNLLSYEQY
TRBV6-8,TRBJ2-1,ASSLPQLWREVGGNEQF
TRBV20-1,TRBJ2-1,SALTSGTSYNEQF
TRBV10-3,TRBJ2-5,ATSVGGTQETQY
TRBV7-9,TRBJ2-5,ASSFPSWRETQY